The rows below give T cell receptor beta chains drawn from one sample of a study of vaccination and CD4 T cells after COVID-19. TCRdb redid the calling of the PCR reads with MiXCR, one entry per CDR3 protein. Altogether 7,000 or so distinct CDR3 sequences are present, 37% being singletons, with the ten largest covering 40%. Their antigen targets remain unknown. Sequencing was carried out using CD4+ T cells from blood, cultured in vitro. The source of these receptors is a human donor in good health. CDR3s include the opening cysteine and the closing phenylalanine or tryptophan. Clone sizes are given selectively: once, few, many, or a class where the clone is expanded.

V gene,J gene,clone size,CDR3 protein
TRBV6-5,TRBJ1-5,.,CASSLGSSNQPQHF
TRBV5-1,TRBJ2-7,.,CASSSNDYEQYF
TRBV11-1,TRBJ2-7,few,CASSLAGTPSDGYEQYF
TRBV11-2,TRBJ1-1,.,CASSLTVNTEAFF
TRBV20-1,TRBJ2-5,.,CSAGGSGGAQETQYF
TRBV6-1,TRBJ1-1,.,CASRPTGGRTEAFF
TRBV20-1,TRBJ1-1,few,CSAGQGAQNTEAFF
TRBV2,TRBJ1-2,.,CASREVGGYTF
TRBV2,TRBJ2-5,.,CASIPGTLSPGTQYF
TRBV6-4,TRBJ2-3,few,CASSDTGTSGTDTQYF
TRBV7-3,TRBJ1-2,few,CASSLTGTEYGYTF
TRBV20-1,TRBJ2-2,.,CSARDQGGGDTGELFF
TRBV6-1,TRBJ2-1,medium-sized,CASSGVYNEQFF
TRBV6-1,TRBJ2-3,.,CASSTHRGNLRTDTQYF
TRBV18,TRBJ1-1,medium-sized,CASLLQGATEAFF
TRBV20-1,TRBJ1-3,.,CSASVIFGNTIYF
TRBV20-1,TRBJ2-2,.,CSARETGGSGELFF
TRBV20-1,TRBJ2-5,.,CSASVIWLAGQKETQYF
TRBV7-9,TRBJ2-3,.,CATTTGGGDTQYF
TRBV9,TRBJ1-6,.,CASSPLGAGDSPLHF
TRBV18,TRBJ1-1,.,CASSTQNNMNTEAFF
TRBV6-5,TRBJ1-1,.,CASSYGLGEAFF
TRBV24-1,TRBJ2-1,few,CATSDAGGWGNEQFF
TRBV7-6,TRBJ2-2,few,CASSPITGGPANTGELFF
TRBV28,TRBJ2-1,.,CASLKTGNNEQFF
TRBV6-1,TRBJ1-4,.,CASSEVGTNEKLFF
TRBV20-1,TRBJ2-5,few,CSAITVKETQYF
TRBV30,TRBJ1-1,.,CAWSLTANTEAFF
TRBV28,TRBJ2-5,.,CASTSGGAETQYF
TRBV7-2,TRBJ1-1,few,CASSFLAREAFF
TRBV12-3/TRBV12-4,TRBJ1-6,.,CASSTMGAGNSPLHF
TRBV6-1,TRBJ2-5,few,CASKFWTSQETQYF
TRBV20-1,TRBJ1-6,few,CSGRVGDINSPLHF
TRBV24-1,TRBJ2-5,.,CATSDFTAETQYF
TRBV19,TRBJ2-7,.,CASSGGGRWYEQYF
TRBV6-1,TRBJ2-6,.,CVSSRQGPLSSGANVLTF
TRBV27,TRBJ1-1,few,CASSTSYTGTTEAFF
TRBV7-2,TRBJ2-3,.,CASSLATDTQYF
TRBV30,TRBJ1-6,few,CAWRNRELGSPLHF
TRBV6-1,TRBJ1-5,few,CASSPPGWGDQPQHF
TRBV7-6,TRBJ1-5,.,CASSLGTSTNQPQHF
TRBV6-1,TRBJ1-2,.,CASEARGLYGYTF
TRBV7-9,TRBJ1-1,.,CASSWTDTNTEAFF
TRBV11-2,TRBJ1-5,.,CASSFSGNQPQHF
TRBV7-2,TRBJ1-1,large,CARDRRETNTEAFF
TRBV5-1,TRBJ1-3,.,CASSAQGYSGNTIYF